This TCR beta chain was obtained from a study of T cells in Graves' hyperthyroidism and ophthalmopathy. Template material for amplifying TCR beta CDR3 regions consisted of RNA transcripts. With the HTBI primer set, the TCR CDR3 went through a first round of RT-PCR. TCRdb redid the calling of the multiplex PCR reads with MiXCR, one entry per CDR3 protein. The table includes approximately 720,000 distinct CDR3 sequences, around 20% detected once. Germline CDR1 is MGHRA and CDR2 is YSYEKL. V gave up 0 bases and J gave up 9 bases, with 12 bases separating them. The CDR3 loop spans 15 amino acids. V gene TRBV4-1 combines with J gene TRBJ1-6, with D unresolved. Sequencing was done on a sample of blood. The source of this sequence is a woman between 50 and 59 years old with Graves' hyperthyroidism that later progressed to Graves' ophthalmopathy. CDR3 nucleotide sequence: TGCGCCAGCAGCCAAGAGGAACGGGCTGGTTCACCCCTCCACTTT. Its protein is CASSQEERAGSPLHF.